A single sample is the source of the 26 T cell receptor beta chains below, sequenced in a study of human T cells and chemical hapten exposure. TCRdb called the RACE reads again in MiXCR, with one record for every CDR3 protein. The sample has around 300,000 distinct CDR3 sequences, over 5% seen once. The time point is: pre-sensitization, week 0. The treatment denotes: therapeutic diphenylcyclopropenone sensitization with weekly scalp DPC. The sample in question was whole blood, obtained in connection with sensitization to the hapten diphenylcyclopropenone (DPC). The source of these receptors is a woman aged 18-35 years with alopecia areata. Some clones in this sample may be carry-over from other donors' samples.

In its sample, this clonotype was seen many times. CDR3 sequence (DNA): TGTGCCACCAGTCCAACAGCGAACACCGGGGAGCTGTTTTTT. Its translation is CATSPTANTGELFF. The genes are TRBV24-1 and TRBJ2-2, with D unclear. This CDR3 is 14 amino acids long. V lost 6 bases and J lost 0, with 7 bases in between. The germline gives CDR1 KGHDR, CDR2 SFDVKD.

This clonotype was observed a few times. The genes are TRBV5-1 and TRBJ2-7, with a possible D match to TRBD1 (6 bases). Germline CDR1 SGHRS, CDR2 YFSETQ. This CDR3 region has 14 residues. V gave up 4 bases and J gave up 2 bases, with 13 bases separating them. The CDR3 sequence: CASSEGGDAYEQYF. The DNA for the CDR3 is TGCGCCAGCAGCGAAGGGGGAGACGCCTACGAGCAGTACTTC.

V usage is TRBV28 and J usage is TRBJ2-1; 8 bases map to TRBD2. After removal of 5 bases from V and 9 bases from J, the junction contained 15 bases not matched to a gene. Germline V gene data show CDR1 as MDHEN and CDR2 as SYDVKM. This CDR3 comprises 16 residues. CDR3 nucleotides: TGTGCCAGCAGTCCCCCTTCGGGGGGGGCAAACGGTGAGCAGTTCTTC. Translating gives CASSPPSGGANGEQFF.

This clonotype has a count of ten or more. The chain links TRBV6-1 to TRBJ2-7; the D gene could be TRBD1 or TRBD2 (5 bases each). The V gene lost 7 bases and the J gene lost 4 bases, with 20 bases spanning the gap. This CDR3 has 15 amino acids. CDR1 and CDR2 (germline): MNHNS, SASEGT. The CDR3 region has the DNA TGTGCCAGCATCTCCGCAGTGGGACGTTGGTACGAGCAGTACTTC. Its protein is CASISAVGRWYEQYF.

This chain connects TRBV7-8 to TRBJ1-2; a weak D match, TRBD1 (6 bases). V shed 3 bases and J shed 6 bases, with 14 bases lying between them. This CDR3 comprises 14 residues. CDR1 SGHVS and CDR2 FQNEAQ come from the germline V gene. The DNA of the CDR3 is TGTGCCAGCAGCTTTCAGGGGTTTATGGATGGCTACACCTTC. Encoded protein: CASSFQGFMDGYTF.

This clonotype was counted many times. This chain joins TRBV5-4 and TRBJ1-1, with 9 positions matching TRBD1. Germline CDR1 and CDR2: SGHNT and YYREEE (reference sequence). V shed 4 bases and J 5 bases; nucleotides not matched to a gene: 12. This CDR3 has 16 amino acids. The CDR3: CASSATGGQAGTEAFF. The CDR3 DNA sequence: TGTGCCAGCAGCGCCACAGGGGGCCAGGCGGGGACTGAAGCTTTCTTT.

This clonotype was seen ten or more times. This chain connects TRBV12-3 or TRBV12-4 to TRBJ2-7, with D unclear. This CDR3 has 12 residues. Trimming removed 6 bases from V and 3 bases from J, with 9 bases in between. CDR3 nucleotide sequence: TGTGCCAGCAGCCGATCCCTCTACGAGCAGTACTTC. Encoded protein: CASSRSLYEQYF.

This clonotype has at least ten counts. This chain joins TRBV7-9 and TRBJ2-3; TRBD1 aligns across 10 bases. The V gene's germline CDR1 is SEHNR and CDR2 FQNEAQ (reference sequence). The CDR3 runs to 14 residues. Losses at the gene ends were 5 bases for V and 4 bases for J; bases not matched to a gene: 3. CDR3 residues: CASSTGQGADTQYF. DNA for the CDR3: TGTGCCAGCAGCACAGGACAGGGGGCAGATACGCAGTATTTT.

This clonotype was counted at least ten times. The CDR3 nucleotides are TGTGCCAGCAGTTTAGTCCACAATGAAAAACTGTTTTTT. Its translation is CASSLVHNEKLFF. This chain joins TRBV12-3 or TRBV12-4 and TRBJ1-4; D not resolved. Trimming removed 1 base from V and 5 bases from J, with 5 bases in between. The CDR3 extends over 13 amino acids.

The chain employs TRBV29-1 and TRBJ2-3; D not certain. Germline loops: CDR1 SQVTM, CDR2 ANQGSEA. V dropped 1 base and J dropped 4 bases, with 12 bases sitting between them. The CDR3 loop spans 14 amino acids. CDR3 in amino acids: CSVEGSHVADTQYF. The CDR3 nucleotides read TGCAGCGTTGAAGGCAGCCATGTCGCAGATACGCAGTATTTT.

This clonotype was counted between two and nine times. The J gene is TRBJ1-2, the V gene TRBV4-3; D possibly corresponds to TRBD1 (6 bases). The germline V and J ends were trimmed by 4 bases and 3 bases, with 18 bases remaining between them. Germline lookup yields CDR1 LGHNA and CDR2 YSLEER. The CDR3 contains 16 residues. CDR3 loop: CASSPLGGRIDYGYTF. The DNA of the CDR3 is TGCGCCAGCAGCCCCCTGGGGGGGCGGATAGACTATGGCTACACCTTC.

This chain joins TRBV20-1 and TRBJ2-3; 10 bases fit TRBD2. V was pared by 0 bases and J by 3 bases, with 12 bases of the junction left unmatched. CDR3 length equals 18 residues. The V gene's germline CDR1 is DFQATT and CDR2 SNEGSKA (reference sequence). The CDR3 reads CSARDSSGGESITDTQYF. The DNA for the CDR3 is TGCAGTGCTAGAGATTCAAGCGGGGGGGAGTCTATTACAGATACGCAGTATTTT.

CDR3 DNA: TGCGCCAGCAGCCAAGTAATAGGCCCCTCGATTCCCTACGAGCAGTACTTC. It codes for CASSQVIGPSIPYEQYF. The chain combines TRBV4-3 with TRBJ2-7; D gene ambiguous. Trimming removed 1 base at V and 2 bases at J, with 18 bases between. The CDR3 length is 17 residues. Per germline, CDR1 LGHNA and CDR2 YSLEER.

This clonotype has ten or more counts. The chain joins TRBV6-2 or TRBV6-3 to TRBJ1-1; maybe TRBD1 (5 bases). V lost 2 bases to trimming and J lost 11 bases, with 12 bases between them. CDR3 length: 12 residues. Germline lookup yields CDR1 MNHEY and CDR2 SVGEGT. The CDR3 region is CASSYEGYWAFF. The DNA of the CDR3 is TGTGCCAGCAGTTACGAGGGGTATTGGGCTTTCTTT.

This clonotype came up many times. V and J are TRBV7-2 and TRBJ2-3, with D unresolved. V dropped 0 bases and J dropped 0 bases, with 10 bases sitting between them. The CDR3 has 16 residues. Germline CDR1 and CDR2: SGHTA and FQGNSA. The DNA of the CDR3 is TGTGCCAGCAGCTTAGCGAGGCTCGGGAGCACAGATACGCAGTATTTT. It translates to CASSLARLGSTDTQYF.

Ten or more counts support this clonotype. J is TRBJ2-2 and V is TRBV3-1; 10 bases are shared with TRBD1. The junction had 4 bases not matched to a gene; V was cut back by 6 bases and J by 6 bases. CDR3 size: 14 residues. The germline V gene encodes CDR1 LGHDT and CDR2 YNNKEL (reference sequence). CDR3 amino acids: CASRDRGFAGELFF. In DNA, the CDR3 is TGTGCCAGCAGGGACAGGGGGTTCGCCGGGGAGCTGTTTTTT.

This clonotype was observed many times. The genes are TRBV15 and TRBJ2-5; D is perhaps TRBD2 (5 bases). Germline values: CDR1 LNHNV, CDR2 YYDKDF (reference sequence). This CDR3 region has 17 residues. V was pared by 1 base and J by 1 base, with 16 bases between. CDR3 amino acids: CATSRGPSGSSQETQYF. In nucleotides, the CDR3 is TGTGCCACCAGCAGAGGCCCCTCGGGGAGCAGCCAAGAGACCCAGTACTTC.

In this sample, this clonotype turned up a few times. The chain employs TRBV28 and TRBJ1-5; D might be TRBD1 (5 bases). This CDR3 contains 13 residues. The V end lost 2 bases, the J end lost 7 bases, and 9 bases lay between the germline ends. The germline V gene has CDR1 MDHEN and CDR2 SYDVKM. The chain's CDR3 is CASSLPGYQPQHF. The CDR3 DNA reads as TGTGCCAGCAGTTTACCAGGGTACCAGCCCCAGCATTTT.

This clonotype was seen many times. The chain is built from TRBV12-3 or TRBV12-4 and TRBJ2-3; no clear D gene. V was trimmed by 0 bases and J by 4 bases, leaving 8 bases between them. This CDR3 region has 14 residues. The DNA for the CDR3 is TGTGCCAGCAGTTTAGCGCAGTTAGCAGATACGCAGTATTTT. Translating it yields CASSLAQLADTQYF.

This clonotype came up many times. The J gene is TRBJ2-3, the V gene TRBV28; 7 bases map to TRBD2. The CDR3 extends over 17 amino acids. V was clipped by 6 bases and J by 1 base; unmatched bases: 13. Germline CDR1 MDHEN, CDR2 SYDVKM. CDR3 region: CASSPVGAGSGTDTQYF. In DNA form, the CDR3 reads TGTGCCAGCAGCCCAGTCGGAGCGGGGTCGGGCACAGATACGCAGTATTTT.

This clonotype showed up many times. The chain employs TRBV7-9 and TRBJ2-3, with D perhaps TRBD1 (6 bases). CDR1 is SEHNR and CDR2 is FQNEAQ in the germline V gene (reference sequence). CDR3 size: 17 residues. The V end lost 5 bases, the J end lost 0 bases, and 18 bases lay between the germline ends. The CDR3 sequence is CASSPLGQRPSTDTQYF. The CDR3 coding sequence is TGTGCCAGCAGCCCCCTAGGACAGAGGCCTAGCACAGATACGCAGTATTTT.

This clonotype was found many times. The chain is built from TRBV24-1 and TRBJ1-1; D remains unclear. Germline V gene lookup returns CDR1 KGHDR and CDR2 SFDVKD. There are 13 residues in the CDR3. The germline V and J ends were trimmed by 7 bases and 5 bases, with 13 bases remaining between them. Here the CDR3 reads CATSDAVETEAFF. The CDR3 DNA follows: TGTGCCACCAGCGACGCTGTCGAAACTGAAGCTTTCTTT.

Only a few counts were recorded for this clonotype. The chain employs TRBV2 and TRBJ2-6; 9 bases are shared with TRBD1. Looked up from germline, CDR1 is SNHLY and CDR2 is FYNNEI. The CDR3 is 15 residues long. With 5 bases clipped from V and 2 bases from J, the junction kept 1 base outside the gene matches. CDR3 sequence: CASSRTGAGANVLTF. The CDR3 DNA is TGTGCCAGCAGTCGGACAGGGGCTGGGGCCAACGTCCTGACTTTC.

There are a few counts of this clonotype. This chain connects TRBV6-5 to TRBJ2-3; TRBD2 agrees at 14 bases. Germline V gene sequence: CDR1 MNHEY, CDR2 SVGAGI. This CDR3 comprises 18 residues. Trimming took 0 bases from V and 0 from J; bases not matched to a gene: 2. The CDR3 region is CASSYSRLAGGSTDTQYF. In nucleotides, the CDR3 is TGTGCCAGCAGTTACTCCAGACTAGCGGGGGGGAGCACAGATACGCAGTATTTT.

This chain connects TRBV18 to TRBJ1-1; a weak D match, TRBD1 (5 bases). Germline CDR1 and CDR2: KGHSH and LQKENI. The CDR3 totals 15 residues. Trimming stripped 3 bases from V and 3 bases from J, with 14 bases between. CDR3 sequence reads: CASSPASGRHTEAFF. In DNA form, the CDR3 reads TGTGCCAGCTCACCCGCGTCAGGGCGGCACACTGAAGCTTTCTTT.

This clonotype was detected ten times or more. V is TRBV12-3 or TRBV12-4 and J is TRBJ2-2; D remains unclear. The CDR3 runs to 11 residues. V lost 6 bases, J lost 5 bases, and 4 bases lay in between. The CDR3 reads CASRYTGELFF. The DNA for the CDR3 is TGTGCCAGCAGATATACCGGGGAGCTGTTTTTT.